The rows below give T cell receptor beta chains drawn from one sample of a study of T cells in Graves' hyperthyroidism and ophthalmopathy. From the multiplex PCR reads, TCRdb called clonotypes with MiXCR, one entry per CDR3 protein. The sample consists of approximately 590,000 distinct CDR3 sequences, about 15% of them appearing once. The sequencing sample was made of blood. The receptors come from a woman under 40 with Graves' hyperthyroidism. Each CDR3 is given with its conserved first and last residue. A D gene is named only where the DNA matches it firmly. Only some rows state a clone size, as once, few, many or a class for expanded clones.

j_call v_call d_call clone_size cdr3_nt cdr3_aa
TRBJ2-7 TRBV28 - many TGTGCCAGCAGTTTATCTGCACTATCCTACGAGCAGTACTTC CASSLSALSYEQYF
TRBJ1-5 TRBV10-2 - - TGCGCCAGCAAAGCTACAGGGTACAATCAGCCCCAGCATTTT CASKATGYNQPQHF
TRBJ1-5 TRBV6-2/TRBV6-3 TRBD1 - TGTGCCAGCAGTCACGACAGGGGGCCCTTTCTTCATCAGTCCCAGCATTTT CASSHDRGPFLHQSQHF
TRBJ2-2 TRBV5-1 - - TGCGCCAGCAGCTTGGCCAGACGGGAGAACACCGGGGAGCTGTTTTTT CASSLARRENTGELFF
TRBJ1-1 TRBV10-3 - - TGTGCCATCAGTGAACCCCCAAACACTGAAGCTTTCTTT CAISEPPNTEAFF
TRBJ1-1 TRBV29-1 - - TGCAGCGTGACCAACAGTCTGAACACTGAAGCTTTCTTT CSVTNSLNTEAFF
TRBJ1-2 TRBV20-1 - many TGCAGTGCTACGGAAACAGGGCCGGATGGCTACACCTTC CSATETGPDGYTF
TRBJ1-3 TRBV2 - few TGTGCCAGCAGTGAGGAGATATCCTCTGGAAACACCATATATTTT CASSEEISSGNTIYF
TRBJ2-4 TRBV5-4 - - TGTGCCAGCAGCTTGGCTCATAAGACAGGTGCCAAAAACATTCAGTACTTC CASSLAHKTGAKNIQYF
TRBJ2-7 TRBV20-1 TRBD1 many TGCAGTATAAGACTTCAGGGGGCCTACGAGCAGTACTTC CSIRLQGAYEQYF
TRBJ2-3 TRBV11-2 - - TGTGCCAGCAGCTGGACAGACACAGATACGCAGTATTTT CASSWTDTDTQYF
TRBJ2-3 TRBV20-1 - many TGCAGTGCACAGACGTGGGGACGCACAGATACGCAGTATTTT CSAQTWGRTDTQYF
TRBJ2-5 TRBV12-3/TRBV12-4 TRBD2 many TGTGCCAGCAGTTCTCCTTGGGTTTCTAGCGGGAGAAAGACCCAGTACTTC CASSSPWVSSGRKTQYF
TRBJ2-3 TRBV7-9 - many TGTGCCAGCAGCCCCCCTGGAGTAGCTAACACAGATACGCAGTATTTT CASSPPGVANTDTQYF
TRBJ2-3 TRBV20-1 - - TGCAGTGCTAGTGGGGCCCTATTGGGCTTCAGCACAGATACGCAGTATTTT CSASGALLGFSTDTQYF
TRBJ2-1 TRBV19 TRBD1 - TGTGCCAGTAGTAAGTCAGGACAGGGTAGACGTTACAATGAGCAGTTCTTC CASSKSGQGRRYNEQFF
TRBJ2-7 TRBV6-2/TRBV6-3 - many TGTGCCAGCAGTTACGAGGCGAAACGATTCTACGAGCAGTACTTC CASSYEAKRFYEQYF
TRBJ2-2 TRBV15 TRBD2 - TGTGCCACCAGCAAACCGGGACTAGCGCTCGACACCGGGGAGCTGTTTTTT CATSKPGLALDTGELFF
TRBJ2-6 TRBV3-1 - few TGTGCCAGCAGCCCCTTACAGTCTGGGGCCAACGTCCTGACTTTC CASSPLQSGANVLTF
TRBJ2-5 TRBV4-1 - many TGCGCCAGCAGCCAAGTCCTCATCGGGGTAGAGACCCAGTACTTC CASSQVLIGVETQYF
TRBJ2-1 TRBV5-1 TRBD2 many TGCGCCAGCAGCTCGACTAGCGGGAGGACAAGCTCCTACAATGAGCAGTTCTTC CASSSTSGRTSSYNEQFF
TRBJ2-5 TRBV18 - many TGTGCCAGCTCACCCAACCTGATGGAGACCCAGTACTTC CASSPNLMETQYF
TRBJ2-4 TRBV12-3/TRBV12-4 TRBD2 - TGTGCCAGCAGTTTAGACGGCGGGGGGCTAGCCAAAAACATTCAGTACTTC CASSLDGGGLAKNIQYF
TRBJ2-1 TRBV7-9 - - TGTGCCAGCAGCTCCCTTTGGGGGCCCAATGAGCAGTTCTTC CASSSLWGPNEQFF
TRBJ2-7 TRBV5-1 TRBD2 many TGCGCCAGCAGCTTGGAACTAGCGGGAGGGACCTACGAGCAGTACTTC CASSLELAGGTYEQYF
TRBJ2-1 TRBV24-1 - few TGTGCCACCAGTGAGGTGGGAGGTTTGGAGCAGTTCTTC CATSEVGGLEQFF
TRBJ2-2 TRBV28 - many TGTGCCAGCAATTCCGTCGACACCGGGGAGCTGTTTTTT CASNSVDTGELFF
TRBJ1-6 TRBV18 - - TGTGCCAGCTCACCGGCAGACAGCCTTACTCCCCTCCACTTT CASSPADSLTPLHF
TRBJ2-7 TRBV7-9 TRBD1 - TGTGCCAGCAGCTCCAGAGGGTCTATAGGGACAGGGGGTCCTGGCGAGCAGTACTTC CASSSRGSIGTGGPGEQYF
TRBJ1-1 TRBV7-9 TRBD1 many TGTGCCAGCAGCTTCGAAGGGGGCTATACTGAAGCTTTCTTT CASSFEGGYTEAFF
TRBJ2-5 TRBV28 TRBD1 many TGTGCCAGCAGTTTAGGCGACAGGGGAAAGTACTTC CASSLGDRGKYF
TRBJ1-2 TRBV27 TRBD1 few TGTGCCAGCACCCCCTCGGGACAGGGGGCGAGCTACACCTTC CASTPSGQGASYTF
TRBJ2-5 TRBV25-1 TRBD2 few TGTGCCAGCAGTGATTTCCGCCTAGCGGGAGCAGAGACCCAGTACTTC CASSDFRLAGAETQYF
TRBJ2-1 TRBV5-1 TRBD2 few TGCGCCAGCAGCGTTAGCGGGAGTTCTCGATCCTACAATGAGCAGTTCTTC CASSVSGSSRSYNEQFF
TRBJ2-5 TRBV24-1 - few TGTGCCACCAGTCCCATTGGGAGCCAAGAGACCCAGTACTTC CATSPIGSQETQYF
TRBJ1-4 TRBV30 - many TGTGCCTGGAGGCTGGCGGAAAAACTGTTTTTT CAWRLAEKLFF
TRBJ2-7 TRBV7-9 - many TGTGCCACCGAACTAAACTACGAGCAGTACTTC CATELNYEQYF
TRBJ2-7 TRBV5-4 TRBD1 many TGTGCCAGCAGCTTGGGGACAGGCAACTACGAGCAGTACTTC CASSLGTGNYEQYF
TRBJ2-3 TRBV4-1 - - TGCGCCAGCAGCCAAGGGAACGTTGGTAGCCCCACAGATACGCAGTATTTT CASSQGNVGSPTDTQYF
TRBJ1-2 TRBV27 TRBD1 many TGTGCCAGCAGTCGACAGGGGATAAGTGGCTACACCTTC CASSRQGISGYTF
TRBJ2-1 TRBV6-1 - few TGTGCCAGCAGTTATAGAGCGGTGTACAATGAGCAGTTCTTC CASSYRAVYNEQFF
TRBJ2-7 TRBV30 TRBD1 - TGTGCCTGGAGTGCCCTCAAAGACTCCTGGGACAGCTCCTACGAGCAGTACTTC CAWSALKDSWDSSYEQYF
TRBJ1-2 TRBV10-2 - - TGCGCCAGCAGTAAGGATGAACTTAAGAATGGCTACACCTTC CASSKDELKNGYTF
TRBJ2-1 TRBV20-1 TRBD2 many TGCAGTGCGGATAAACTAGCGGGGGACTACAATGAGCAGTTCTTC CSADKLAGDYNEQFF
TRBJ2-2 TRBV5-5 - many TGTGCCAGCAGCCCGGAGAACACCGGGGAGCTGTTTTTT CASSPENTGELFF
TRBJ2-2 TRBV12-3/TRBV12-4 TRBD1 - TGTGCCAGCAGTTGGACAGGGGATACCGGGGAGCTGTTTTTT CASSWTGDTGELFF
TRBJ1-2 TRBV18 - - TGTGCCAGCTCAAACTACCGGGACATAGCTAACTATGGCTACACCTTC CASSNYRDIANYGYTF
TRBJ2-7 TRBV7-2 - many TGTGCCAGCAGCCCCTCGGCGCTAGCGACCCACGAGCAGTACTTC CASSPSALATHEQYF
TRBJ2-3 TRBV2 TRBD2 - TGTGCCAGCAGTGTTCGACTAGCGGGCCGCACAGATACGCAGTATTTT CASSVRLAGRTDTQYF
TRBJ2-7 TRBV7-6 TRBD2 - TGTGCCAGCAGCCCCGGGACTAGCGCTTTCTACGAGCAGTACTTC CASSPGTSAFYEQYF
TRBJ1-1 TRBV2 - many TGTGCCAGCGGAGCCGGGACCTTCCTCTCCGGGGCTTTCTTT CASGAGTFLSGAFF
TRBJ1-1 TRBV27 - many TGTGCCAGCAGTTTACTTAGGGGTTCTAACACTGAAGCTTTCTTT CASSLLRGSNTEAFF
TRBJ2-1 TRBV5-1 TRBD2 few TGCGCCAGCAGCTCACGACTAGCGGGGTACGATGAGCAGTTCTTC CASSSRLAGYDEQFF
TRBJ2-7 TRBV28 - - TGTGCCGGCAGACCAGGAGGGATCTACGAGCAGTACTTC CAGRPGGIYEQYF
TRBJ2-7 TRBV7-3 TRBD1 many TGTGCCAGCAGCTTATTCACAGGGGGCTCCTACGAGCAGTACTTC CASSLFTGGSYEQYF
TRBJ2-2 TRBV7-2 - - TGTGCCAGCAGCTCGCGGGGAACGGGCCGTCCCGCGAACACCGGGGAGCTGTTTTTT CASSSRGTGRPANTGELFF
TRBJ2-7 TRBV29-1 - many TGCAGCGTTGAGGGTAGCCCCTACGAGCAGTACTTC CSVEGSPYEQYF
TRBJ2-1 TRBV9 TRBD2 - TGTGCCAGCAGCACCACTAGCGGGACCTACAGTGAGCAGTTCTTC CASSTTSGTYSEQFF
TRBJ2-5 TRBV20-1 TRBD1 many TGCAGTGCTAGACAGGACAGGGTCGTGGAGACCCAGTACTTC CSARQDRVVETQYF
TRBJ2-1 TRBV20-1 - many TGCAGTGCTCTTTCACTAGGTAATGAGCAGTTCTTC CSALSLGNEQFF